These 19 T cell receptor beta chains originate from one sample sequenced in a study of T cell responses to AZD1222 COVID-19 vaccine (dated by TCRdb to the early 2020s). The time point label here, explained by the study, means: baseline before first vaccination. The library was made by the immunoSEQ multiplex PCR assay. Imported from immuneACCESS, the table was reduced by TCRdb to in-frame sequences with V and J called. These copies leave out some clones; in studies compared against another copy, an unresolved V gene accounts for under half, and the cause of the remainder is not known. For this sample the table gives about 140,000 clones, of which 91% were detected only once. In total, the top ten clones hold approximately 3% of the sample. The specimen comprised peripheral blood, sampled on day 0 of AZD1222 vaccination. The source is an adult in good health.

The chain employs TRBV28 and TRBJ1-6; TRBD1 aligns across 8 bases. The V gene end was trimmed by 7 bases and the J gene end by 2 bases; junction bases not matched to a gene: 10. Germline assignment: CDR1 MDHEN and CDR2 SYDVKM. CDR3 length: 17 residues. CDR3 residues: CASKTPGQVPYNSPLHF. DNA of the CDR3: TGTGCCAGCAAAACACCGGGACAGGTCCCCTATAATTCACCCCTCCACTTT.

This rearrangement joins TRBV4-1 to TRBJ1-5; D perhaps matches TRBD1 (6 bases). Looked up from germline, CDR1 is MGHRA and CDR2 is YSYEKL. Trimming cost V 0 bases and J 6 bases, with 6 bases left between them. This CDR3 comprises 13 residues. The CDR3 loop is CASSQEGGQPQHF. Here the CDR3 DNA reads TGCGCCAGCAGCCAAGAAGGGGGTCAGCCCCAGCATTTT.

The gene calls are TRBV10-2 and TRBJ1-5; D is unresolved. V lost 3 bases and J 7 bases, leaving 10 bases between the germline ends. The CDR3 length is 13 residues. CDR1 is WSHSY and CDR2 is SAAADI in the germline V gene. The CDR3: CASSEGAEQPQHF. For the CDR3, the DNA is TGCGCCAGCAGTGAAGGTGCAGAACAGCCCCAGCATTTT.

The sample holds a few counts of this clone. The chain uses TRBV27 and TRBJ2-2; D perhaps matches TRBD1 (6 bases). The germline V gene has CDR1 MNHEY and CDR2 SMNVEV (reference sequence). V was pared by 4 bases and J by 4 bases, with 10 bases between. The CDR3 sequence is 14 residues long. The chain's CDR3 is CASSWDIVTGELFF. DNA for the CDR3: TGTGCCAGCAGTTGGGACATAGTCACCGGGGAGCTGTTTTTT.

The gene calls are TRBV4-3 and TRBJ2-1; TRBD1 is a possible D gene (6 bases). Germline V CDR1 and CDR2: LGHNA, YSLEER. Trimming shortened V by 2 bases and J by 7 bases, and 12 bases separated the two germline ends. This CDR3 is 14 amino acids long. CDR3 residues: CASSQQQGSNEQFF. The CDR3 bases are TGCGCCAGCAGCCAACAACAGGGTTCAAATGAGCAGTTCTTC.

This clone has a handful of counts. This chain's CDR3 is CATSKDLASRTEQFF. The CDR3 region has the DNA TGTGCCACCTCAAAAGACCTCGCCTCCCGGACTGAGCAGTTCTTC. The V gene is TRBV24-1, the J gene TRBJ2-1; D unclear. The CDR3 sequence is 15 residues long. Germline assignment: CDR1 KGHDR and CDR2 SFDVKD. Trimming removed 9 bases from V and 9 bases from J, with 23 bases in between.

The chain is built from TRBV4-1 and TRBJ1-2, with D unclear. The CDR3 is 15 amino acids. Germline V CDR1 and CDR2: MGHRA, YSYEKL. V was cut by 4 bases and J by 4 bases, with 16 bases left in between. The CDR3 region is CASSLDTGNPYGYTF. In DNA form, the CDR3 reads TGCGCCAGCAGCCTCGACACGGGGAACCCCTATGGCTACACCTTC.

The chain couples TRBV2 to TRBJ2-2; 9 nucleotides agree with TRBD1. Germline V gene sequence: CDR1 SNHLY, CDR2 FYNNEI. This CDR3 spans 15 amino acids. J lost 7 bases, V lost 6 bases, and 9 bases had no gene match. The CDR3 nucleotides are TGTGCCAGCAGGGCCTCCACAGGGGGCCACGGGGAGCTGTTTTTT. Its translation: CASRASTGGHGELFF.

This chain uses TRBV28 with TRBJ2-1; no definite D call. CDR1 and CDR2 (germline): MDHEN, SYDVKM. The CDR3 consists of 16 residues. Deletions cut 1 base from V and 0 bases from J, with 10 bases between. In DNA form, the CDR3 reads TGTGCCAGCAGTTTATATGGCTCCCTCTCCTACAATGAGCAGTTCTTC. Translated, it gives CASSLYGSLSYNEQFF.

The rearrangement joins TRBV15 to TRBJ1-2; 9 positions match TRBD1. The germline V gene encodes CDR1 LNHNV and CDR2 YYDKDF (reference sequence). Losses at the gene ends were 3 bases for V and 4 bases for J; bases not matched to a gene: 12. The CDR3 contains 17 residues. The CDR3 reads CATSSYEDRGIVYGYTF. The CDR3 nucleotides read TGTGCCACCAGCAGCTATGAGGACAGGGGTATTGTCTATGGCTACACCTTC.

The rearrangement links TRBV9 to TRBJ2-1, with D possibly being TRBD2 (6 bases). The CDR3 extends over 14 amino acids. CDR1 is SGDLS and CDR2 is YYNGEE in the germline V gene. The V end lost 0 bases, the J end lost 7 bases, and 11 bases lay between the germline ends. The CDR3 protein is CASSVVGGTNEQFF. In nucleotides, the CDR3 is TGTGCCAGCAGCGTAGTCGGGGGAACAAATGAGCAGTTCTTC.

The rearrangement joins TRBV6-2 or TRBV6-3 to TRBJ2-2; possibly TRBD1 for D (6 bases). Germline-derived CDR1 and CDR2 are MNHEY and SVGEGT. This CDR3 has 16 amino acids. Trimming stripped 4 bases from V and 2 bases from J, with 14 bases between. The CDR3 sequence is CASSSYVQGNTGELFF. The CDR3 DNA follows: TGTGCCAGCAGTTCCTATGTACAGGGTAACACCGGGGAGCTGTTTTTT.

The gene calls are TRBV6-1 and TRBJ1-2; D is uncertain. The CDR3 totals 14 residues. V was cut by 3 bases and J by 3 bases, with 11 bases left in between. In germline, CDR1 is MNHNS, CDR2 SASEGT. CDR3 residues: CASSDGGWYYGYTF. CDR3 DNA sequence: TGTGCCAGCAGTGACGGAGGATGGTACTATGGCTACACCTTC.

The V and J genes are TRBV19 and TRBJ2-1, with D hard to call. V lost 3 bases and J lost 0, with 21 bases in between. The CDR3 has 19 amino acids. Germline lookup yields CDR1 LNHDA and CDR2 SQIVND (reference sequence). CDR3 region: CASSIFPQPLARSYNEQFF. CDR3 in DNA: TGTGCCAGTAGTATCTTCCCTCAACCGTTAGCCCGCTCCTACAATGAGCAGTTCTTC. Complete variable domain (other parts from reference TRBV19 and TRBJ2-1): DGGITQSPKYLFRKEGQNVTLSCEQNLNHDAMYWYRQDPGQGLRLIYYSQIVNDFQKGDIAEGYSVSREKKESFPLTVTSAQKNPTAFYLCASSIFPQPLARSYNEQFFGPGTRLTVL.

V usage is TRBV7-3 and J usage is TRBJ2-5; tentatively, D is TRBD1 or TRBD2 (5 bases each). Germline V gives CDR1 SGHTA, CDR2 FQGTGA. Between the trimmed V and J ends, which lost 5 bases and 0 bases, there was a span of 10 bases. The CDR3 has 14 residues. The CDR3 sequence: CASSPGPNQETQYF. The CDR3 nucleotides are TGTGCCAGCAGCCCGGGACCGAACCAAGAGACCCAGTACTTC.

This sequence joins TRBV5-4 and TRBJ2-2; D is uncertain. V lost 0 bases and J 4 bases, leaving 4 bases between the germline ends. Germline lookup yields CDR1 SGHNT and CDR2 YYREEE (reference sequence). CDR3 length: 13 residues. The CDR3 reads CASSLEITGELFF. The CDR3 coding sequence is TGTGCCAGCAGCTTGGAGATCACCGGGGAGCTGTTTTTT.

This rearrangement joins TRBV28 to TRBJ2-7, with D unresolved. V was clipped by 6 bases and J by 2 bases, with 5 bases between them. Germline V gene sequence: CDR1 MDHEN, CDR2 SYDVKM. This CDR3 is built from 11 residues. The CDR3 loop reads CASSRPYEQYF. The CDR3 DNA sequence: TGTGCCAGCAGCCGGCCCTACGAGCAGTACTTC.

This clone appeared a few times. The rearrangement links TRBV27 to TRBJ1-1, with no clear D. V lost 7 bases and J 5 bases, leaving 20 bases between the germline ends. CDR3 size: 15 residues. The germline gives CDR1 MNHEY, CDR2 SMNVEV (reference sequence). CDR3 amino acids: CASIRPGLGTTEAFF. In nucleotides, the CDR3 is TGTGCCAGCATCCGCCCGGGTCTCGGAACTACTGAAGCTTTCTTT.

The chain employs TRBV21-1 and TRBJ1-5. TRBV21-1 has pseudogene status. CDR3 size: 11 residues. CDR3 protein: CASSKPMGEHF. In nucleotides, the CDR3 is TGTGCCAGCAGCAAGCCGATGGGGGAGCATTTT.